What follows are 21 T cell receptor beta chains derived from one specimen sequenced in a study of OX40 agonist ivuxolimab in advanced cancers. The method was immunoSEQ multiplex PCR; TCRdb's version includes in-frame clones alone and lacks a portion of them. The data contain fewer than 80,000 clones, about 86% of them seen just once; the ten biggest clones take up 1% to 1.5%. The sample consisted of CD4+ or CD8+ T cells sorted from blood, taken in a trial of the OX40 agonist ivuxolimab. Receptors were obtained from an adult with an advanced solid tumor such as melanoma, head and neck, liver or kidney cancer.

The V gene is TRBV4-2, the J gene TRBJ2-1; TRBD2 agrees at 9 bases. CDR3 length: 18 amino acids. J lost 7 bases, V lost 0 bases, and 13 bases had no gene match. Per the germline V gene, CDR1 is LGHNA and CDR2 is YNFKEQ. The CDR3 here is CASSQDLVRRGGRNEQFF. In DNA form, the CDR3 reads TGTGCCAGCAGCCAAGATTTGGTTCGGCGGGGGGGTCGGAATGAGCAGTTCTTC.

This rearrangement joins TRBV7-9 to TRBJ1-1; D gene unclear. This CDR3 has 14 residues. The germline V and J ends were trimmed by 1 base and 0 bases, with 6 bases remaining between them. Germline V CDR1 and CDR2: SEHNR, FQNEAQ (reference sequence). This chain's CDR3 is CASSLDGLNTEAFF. The CDR3 region has the DNA TGTGCCAGCAGCTTAGACGGATTGAACACTGAAGCTTTCTTT.

This chain uses TRBV7-8 with TRBJ2-7; no definite D call. Germline V lookup: CDR1 SGHVS, CDR2 FQNEAQ. Deletions cut 0 bases from V and 0 bases from J, with 9 bases between. This CDR3 is built from 15 residues. The CDR3 is CASSLAVIGSYEQYF. The DNA for the CDR3 is TGTGCCAGCAGCTTAGCGGTGATAGGCTCCTACGAGCAGTACTTC.

CDR3 sequence reads: CASSLSSRGGSTGELFF. CDR3 nucleotides: TGTGCCAGCAGCTTATCGTCCAGGGGGGGAAGCACCGGGGAGCTGTTTTTT. This chain joins TRBV11-2 and TRBJ2-2; D is tentatively TRBD1 or TRBD2 (7 bases each). Germline loops: CDR1 SGHAT, CDR2 FQNNGV. The V gene lost 2 bases and the J gene lost 4 bases, with 17 bases spanning the gap. The CDR3 contains 17 residues. The whole variable domain, remainder taken from reference TRBV11-2 and TRBJ2-2, is EAGVAQSPRYKIIEKRQSVAFWCNPISGHATLYWYQQILGQGPKLLIQFQNNGVVDDSQLPKDRFSAERLKGVDSTLKIQPAKLEDSAVYLCASSLSSRGGSTGELFFGEGSRLTVL.

The rearrangement joins TRBV7-8 to TRBJ2-7, with a weak D call TRBD1 (5 bases). Germline V gives CDR1 SGHVS, CDR2 FQNEAQ. The V end was cut by 5 bases, the J end by 3 bases, with 20 bases between. The CDR3 extends over 16 amino acids. The CDR3 coding sequence is TGTGCCAGCAGCGCACAGGTTAGCTCTAGGAACTACGAGCAGTACTTC. Residues: CASSAQVSSRNYEQYF.

V is TRBV27 and J is TRBJ1-2, with TRBD1 matching over 8 bases. CDR1 and CDR2 from the germline V gene are MNHEY and SMNVEV (reference sequence). V dropped 5 bases and J dropped 6; count of bases not matched to a gene: 5. The CDR3 covers 13 residues. The CDR3 reads CASSADRVDGYTF. For the CDR3, the DNA is TGTGCCAGCAGTGCGGACAGGGTGGATGGCTACACCTTC.

By frequency in the sample, this clone is medium-sized (0.01 to 0.1%). The rearrangement uses TRBV4-2 and TRBJ1-2, with a tentative D call TRBD1 (6 bases). Trimming removed 1 base from V and 3 bases from J, with 15 bases in between. The CDR3 consists of 16 residues. Germline V lookup: CDR1 LGHNA, CDR2 YNFKEQ. Here the CDR3 reads CASSQGIGGADYGYTF. CDR3 nucleotides: TGTGCCAGCAGCCAAGGAATCGGGGGCGCGGACTATGGCTACACCTTC.

This CDR3 is CASSLGTASTDTQYF. The CDR3 DNA sequence: TGCGCCAGCAGCTTAGGGACAGCTAGCACAGATACGCAGTATTTT. The chain recombines TRBV5-1 with TRBJ2-3, with 7 bases aligning to TRBD1. Per the germline V gene, CDR1 is SGHRS and CDR2 is YFSETQ. Trimming at V came to 2 bases and at J to 0 bases, leaving 3 bases not matched to a gene. The CDR3 is 15 amino acids.

J is TRBJ1-3 and V is TRBV4-2; D not certain. This CDR3 is 16 amino acids long. Trimming took off 1 base at V and 0 bases at J, with 10 bases between the two ends. Germline assignment: CDR1 LGHNA and CDR2 YNFKEQ. The DNA of the CDR3 is TGTGCCAGCAGCCAAGTGATGTTGGCCTCTGGAAACACCATATATTTT. Its protein product is CASSQVMLASGNTIYF.

The gene calls are TRBV5-1 and TRBJ2-5; TRBD2 agrees at 8 bases. V trimming: 7 bases; J trimming: 3 bases; junction bases outside the gene matches: 8. The germline CDR1 and CDR2 sequences are SGHRS and YFSETQ. This CDR3 contains 14 residues. The CDR3 here is CASGRGGIEETQYF. CDR3 coding DNA: TGCGCCAGCGGCCGGGGGGGAATAGAAGAGACCCAGTACTTC.

The chain employs TRBV11-2 and TRBJ2-5; D might be TRBD2 (6 bases). The CDR3 totals 15 residues. The germline gives CDR1 SGHAT, CDR2 FQNNGV. Trimming shortened V by 4 bases and J by 5 bases, and 17 bases separated the two germline ends. The CDR3 nucleotides read TGTGCCAGCAGCTCAGGGCCGACTAGAGTCGAGACCCAGTACTTC. Translating it yields CASSSGPTRVETQYF.

The J gene is TRBJ1-2, the V gene TRBV6-6; TRBD1 matches at 9 bases. Germline values: CDR1 MNHNY, CDR2 SVGAGI (reference sequence). This CDR3 spans 12 amino acids. Trimming cost V 7 bases and J 9 bases; bases outside gene matches: 6. CDR3 sequence (DNA): TGTGCCAGCACTTGGGGGACAGGGAGCTACACCTTC. Protein sequence: CASTWGTGSYTF.

The rearrangement links TRBV9 to TRBJ1-1; tentative D call: TRBD1 (5 bases). Trimming pared 4 bases from V and 1 base from J, leaving 14 bases between. Per the germline V gene, CDR1 is SGDLS and CDR2 is YYNGEE. This CDR3 is 15 amino acids long. The CDR3 nucleotides read TGTGCCAGCAGCTCACATCCGGGACGGAACACTGAAGCTTTCTTT. It codes for CASSSHPGRNTEAFF.

J is TRBJ1-1 and V is TRBV6-5; 7 bases fit TRBD1. V shed 5 bases, J shed 5 bases, and the junction held 5 bases outside the gene matches. The CDR3 loop spans 13 amino acids. The germline V gene has CDR1 MNHEY and CDR2 SVGAGI. The CDR3 protein is CASSETGFTEAFF. The CDR3 DNA follows: TGTGCCAGCAGTGAGACAGGGTTTACTGAAGCTTTCTTT.

The rearrangement uses TRBV7-9 and TRBJ2-5; the D gene is possibly TRBD1 (5 bases). Trimming shortened V by 4 bases and J by 5 bases, and 17 bases separated the two germline ends. CDR3 length equals 15 residues. CDR1 SEHNR and CDR2 FQNEAQ come from the germline V gene (reference sequence). The CDR3 is CASSYTGLLGETQYF. CDR3 DNA sequence: TGTGCCAGCAGCTACACAGGTCTCCTCGGGGAGACCCAGTACTTC.

The V call is TRBV14, the J call TRBJ1-2; D gene ambiguous. Trimming took 2 bases from V and 7 from J, leaving 20 bases between them. Germline V CDR1 and CDR2: SGHDN, FVKESK. The CDR3 extends over 16 amino acids. The CDR3 DNA is TGTGCCAGCAGCCAATTAGGTGTCGACCCACGATTTGGCTACACCTTC. As protein: CASSQLGVDPRFGYTF.

The rearrangement uses TRBV6-5 and TRBJ1-4; D is undetermined. Trimming left V 5 bases short and J 5 bases short, with 6 bases between. The CDR3 loop spans 12 amino acids. Looked up from germline, CDR1 is MNHEY and CDR2 is SVGAGI. The CDR3: CASSEMNEKLFF. The CDR3 DNA reads as TGTGCCAGCAGTGAAATGAATGAAAAACTGTTTTTT.

V usage is TRBV11-2 and J usage is TRBJ2-7; TRBD1 matches 8 bases. The germline V gene encodes CDR1 SGHAT and CDR2 FQNNGV. J gave up 6 bases and V 7 bases, and 11 bases lay outside the gene matches. This CDR3 has 14 amino acids. CDR3 coding DNA: TGTGCCAGCACGCGAGGGACAGGCTCCCTCGAGCAGTACTTC. Translation: CASTRGTGSLEQYF.

The chain links TRBV7-9 to TRBJ1-1; D may be TRBD1 (6 bases). Germline CDR1 SEHNR, CDR2 FQNEAQ (reference sequence). CDR3 size: 13 residues. V lost 8 bases and J 1 base, leaving 11 bases between the germline ends. The CDR3, as DNA: TGTGCCAGCTTACTACAGGGGAACACTGAAGCTTTCTTT. The encoded protein is CASLLQGNTEAFF.

The chain links TRBV6-5 to TRBJ2-5; D gene unclear. CDR3 length: 16 amino acids. Trimming took 0 bases from V and 2 from J, leaving 13 bases between them. Germline CDR1 is MNHEY and CDR2 is SVGAGI. This chain's CDR3 is CASSYSPRKGQETQYF. CDR3 bases: TGTGCCAGCAGTTACTCGCCGAGGAAAGGACAAGAGACCCAGTACTTC.

V usage is TRBV27 and J usage is TRBJ1-3; D is possibly TRBD1 (5 bases). The CDR3 is 15 amino acids. CDR1 is MNHEY, CDR2 SMNVEV, per germline (reference sequence). V was shortened by 3 bases and J by 2 bases, with 11 bases between the two germline ends. The CDR3 DNA reads as TGTGCCAGCAGTTTTCGGGGAGGGGCTGGAAACACCATATATTTT. Amino acids: CASSFRGGAGNTIYF.